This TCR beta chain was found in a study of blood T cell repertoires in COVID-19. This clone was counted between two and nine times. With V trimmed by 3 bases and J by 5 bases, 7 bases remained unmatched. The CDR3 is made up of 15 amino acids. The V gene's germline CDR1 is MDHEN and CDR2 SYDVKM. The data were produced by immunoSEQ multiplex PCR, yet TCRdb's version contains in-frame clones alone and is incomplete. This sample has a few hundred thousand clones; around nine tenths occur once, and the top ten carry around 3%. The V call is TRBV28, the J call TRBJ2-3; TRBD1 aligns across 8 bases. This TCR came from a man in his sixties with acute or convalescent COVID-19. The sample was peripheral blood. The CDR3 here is CASSLRTGLGDTQYF. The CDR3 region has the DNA TGTGCCAGCAGTTTGAGGACAGGGCTCGGAGATACGCAGTATTTT.